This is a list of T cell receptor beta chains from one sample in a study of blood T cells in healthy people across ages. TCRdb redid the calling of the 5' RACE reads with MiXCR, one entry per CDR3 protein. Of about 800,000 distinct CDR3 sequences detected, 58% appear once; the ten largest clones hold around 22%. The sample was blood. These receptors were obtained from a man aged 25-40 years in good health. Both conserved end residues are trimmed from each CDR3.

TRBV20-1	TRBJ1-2	SARGGGYT
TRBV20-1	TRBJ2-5	SARSTKDRIETQY
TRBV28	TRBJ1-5	ASGPTGAGDQPQH
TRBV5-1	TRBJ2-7	ASSLAGGLFYEQY
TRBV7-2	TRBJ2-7	ASRVGIGPNEQY
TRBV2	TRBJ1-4	ASSEARTLGEKLF
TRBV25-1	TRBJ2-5	ASSEYRKQETQY
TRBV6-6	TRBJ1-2	ASRHQVDYGYT
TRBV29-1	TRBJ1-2	SARVTGAGYGYT
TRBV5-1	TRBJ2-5	ASSLEIAWGNEQY
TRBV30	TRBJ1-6	AWSVIPDKDNSPLH
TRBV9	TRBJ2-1	ASSVGGGRPQF
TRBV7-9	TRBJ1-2	ASSQDRTRVRRGYGYT
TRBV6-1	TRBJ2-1	ASNLARGGVLNEQF
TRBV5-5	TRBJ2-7	ASSPEVTGRSYEQY
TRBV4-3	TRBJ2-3	ASSQEGLAGVNTQY
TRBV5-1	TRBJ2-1	ASSLDGDRLYNEQF
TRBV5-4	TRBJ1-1	ASGPVPGTGGAAF
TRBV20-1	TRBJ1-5	SARSGAGNQPQH
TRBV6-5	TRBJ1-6	ASSFRDSPLH
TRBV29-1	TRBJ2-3	SVRRHHGSTDTQY
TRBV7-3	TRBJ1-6	ASSQTFDGNSPLH
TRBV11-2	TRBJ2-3	ASSLQRGHTDTQY
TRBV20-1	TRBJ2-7	SAKGGTSGSYEQY
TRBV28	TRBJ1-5	ASSSAPQH
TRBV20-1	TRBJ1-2	SARDRVSSGYT